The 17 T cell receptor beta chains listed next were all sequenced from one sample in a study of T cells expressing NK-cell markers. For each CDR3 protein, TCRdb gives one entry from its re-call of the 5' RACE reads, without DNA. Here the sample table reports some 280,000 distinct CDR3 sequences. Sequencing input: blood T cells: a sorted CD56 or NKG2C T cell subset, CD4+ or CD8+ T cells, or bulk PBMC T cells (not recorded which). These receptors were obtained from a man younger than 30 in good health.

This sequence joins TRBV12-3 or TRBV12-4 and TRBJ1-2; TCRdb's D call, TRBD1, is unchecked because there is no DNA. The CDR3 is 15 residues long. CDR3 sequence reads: CASSLSGGTTYGYTF.

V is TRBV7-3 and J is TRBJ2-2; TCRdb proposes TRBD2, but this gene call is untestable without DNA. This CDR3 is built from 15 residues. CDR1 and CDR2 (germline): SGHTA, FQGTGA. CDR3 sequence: CASRRTGLNTGELFF.

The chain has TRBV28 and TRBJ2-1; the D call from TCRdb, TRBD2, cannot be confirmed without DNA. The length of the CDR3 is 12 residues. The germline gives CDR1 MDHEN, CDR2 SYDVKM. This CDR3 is CASRRDYFHPFF.

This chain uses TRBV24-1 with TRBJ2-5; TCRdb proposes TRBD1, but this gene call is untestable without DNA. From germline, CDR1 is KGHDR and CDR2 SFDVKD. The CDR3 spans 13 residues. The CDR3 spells CATKGTGGETQYF.

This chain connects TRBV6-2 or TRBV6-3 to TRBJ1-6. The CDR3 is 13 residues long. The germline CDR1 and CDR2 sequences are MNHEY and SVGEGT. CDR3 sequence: CASKWQGDSPLHF.

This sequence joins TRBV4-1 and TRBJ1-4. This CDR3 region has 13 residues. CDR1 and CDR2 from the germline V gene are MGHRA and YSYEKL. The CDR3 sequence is CASSQVGLEKLFF.

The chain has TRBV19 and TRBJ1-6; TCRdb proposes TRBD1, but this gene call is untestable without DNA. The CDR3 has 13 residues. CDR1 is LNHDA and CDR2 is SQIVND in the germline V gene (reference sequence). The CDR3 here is CASSPTGVSPLHF.

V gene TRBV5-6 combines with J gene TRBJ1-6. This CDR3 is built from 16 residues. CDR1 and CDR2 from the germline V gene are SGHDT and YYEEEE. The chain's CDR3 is CASSLDGSSYNSPLHF.

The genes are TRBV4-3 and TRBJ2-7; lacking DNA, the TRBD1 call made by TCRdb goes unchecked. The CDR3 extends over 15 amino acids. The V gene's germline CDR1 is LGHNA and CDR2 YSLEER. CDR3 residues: CASSQEPQGPYEQYF.

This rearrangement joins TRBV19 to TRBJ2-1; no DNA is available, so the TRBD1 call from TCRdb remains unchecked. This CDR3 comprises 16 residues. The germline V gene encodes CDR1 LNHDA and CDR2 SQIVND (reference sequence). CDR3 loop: CASRSATGQGPNEQFF.

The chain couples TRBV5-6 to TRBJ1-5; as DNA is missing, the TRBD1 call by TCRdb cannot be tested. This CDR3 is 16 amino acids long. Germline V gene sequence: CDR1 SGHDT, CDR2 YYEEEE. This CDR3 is CASSFTGTGSNQPQHF.

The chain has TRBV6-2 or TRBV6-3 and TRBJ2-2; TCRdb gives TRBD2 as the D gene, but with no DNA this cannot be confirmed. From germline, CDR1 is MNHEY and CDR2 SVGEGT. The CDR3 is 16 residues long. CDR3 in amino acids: CASSSNPGGPDRELFF.

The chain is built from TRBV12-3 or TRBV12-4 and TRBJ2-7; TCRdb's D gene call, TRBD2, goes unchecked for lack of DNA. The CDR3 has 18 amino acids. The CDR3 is CASSSTGTSGRESYEQYF.

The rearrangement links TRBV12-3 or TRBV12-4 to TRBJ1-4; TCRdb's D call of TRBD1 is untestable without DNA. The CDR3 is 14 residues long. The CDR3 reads CASSLGGVREKLFF.

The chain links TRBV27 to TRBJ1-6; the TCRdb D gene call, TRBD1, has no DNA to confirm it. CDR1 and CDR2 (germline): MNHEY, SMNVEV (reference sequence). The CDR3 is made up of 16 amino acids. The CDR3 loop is CASSPRTGESRSPLHF.

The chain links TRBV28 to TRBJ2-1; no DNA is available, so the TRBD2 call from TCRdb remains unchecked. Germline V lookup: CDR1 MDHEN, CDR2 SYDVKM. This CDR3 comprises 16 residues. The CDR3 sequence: CASSPRLAGVVDEQFF. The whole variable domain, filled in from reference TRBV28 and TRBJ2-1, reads DVKVTQSSRYLVKRTGEKVFLECVQDMDHENMFWYRQDPGLGLRLIYFSYDVKMKEKGDIPEGYSVSREKKERFSLILESASTNQTSMYLCASSPRLAGVVDEQFFGPGTRLTVL.

This CDR3 reads CAWTLEDNEQFF. The V call is TRBV30, the J call TRBJ2-1. CDR3 length equals 12 residues. Germline V gives CDR1 GTSNPN, CDR2 SVGIG (reference sequence).